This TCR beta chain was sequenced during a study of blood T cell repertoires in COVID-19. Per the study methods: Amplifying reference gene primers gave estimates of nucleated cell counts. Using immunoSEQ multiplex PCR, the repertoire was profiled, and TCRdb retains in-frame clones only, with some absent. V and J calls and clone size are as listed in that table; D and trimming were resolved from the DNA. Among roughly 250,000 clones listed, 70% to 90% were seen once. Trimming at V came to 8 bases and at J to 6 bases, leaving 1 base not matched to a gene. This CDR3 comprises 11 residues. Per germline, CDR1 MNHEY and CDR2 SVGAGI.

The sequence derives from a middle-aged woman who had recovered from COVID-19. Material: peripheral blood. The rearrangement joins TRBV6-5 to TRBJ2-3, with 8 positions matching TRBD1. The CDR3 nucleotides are TGTGCCAGCGACAGGGGTGATACGCAGTATTTT. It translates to CASDRGDTQYF.